This T cell receptor (beta chain) derives from a study of human T cells and chemical hapten exposure. Whole-study context: It was small differences in pooled library volume that mainly caused per-sample TCR yields to vary. Study observations and caveats: With DPC sensitization, TCRs exceeding 1 in 1000 frequency showed no change.

The time point was: patch test 2, 6 weeks after DPC sensitization. As for treatment: therapeutic diphenylcyclopropenone sensitization with weekly scalp DPC. To note about this clonotype: What it binds is not known.

The library put unique molecular identifiers onto individual cDNA molecules. MiXCR was run by TCRdb on the RACE reads, yielding one entry per CDR3 protein. The table shows 100,000 or so distinct CDR3 sequences, with approximately 11% occurring only once. CDR1 SGDLS and CDR2 YYNGEE come from the germline V gene. The CDR3 has 15 residues. Trimming pared 3 bases from V and 7 bases from J, leaving 17 bases between. The receptor comes from a middle-aged man with alopecia areata. Some clones in this sample may be carry-over from other donors' samples. The V and J genes are TRBV9 and TRBJ2-1; tentatively, D is TRBD2 (6 bases). The sequencing here drew on whole blood, taken in connection with sensitization to the hapten diphenylcyclopropenone (DPC). The CDR3 loop is CASSGRLGMLNEQFF. The CDR3 DNA is TGTGCCAGCAGCGGGCGACTAGGCATGTTGAATGAGCAGTTCTTC.